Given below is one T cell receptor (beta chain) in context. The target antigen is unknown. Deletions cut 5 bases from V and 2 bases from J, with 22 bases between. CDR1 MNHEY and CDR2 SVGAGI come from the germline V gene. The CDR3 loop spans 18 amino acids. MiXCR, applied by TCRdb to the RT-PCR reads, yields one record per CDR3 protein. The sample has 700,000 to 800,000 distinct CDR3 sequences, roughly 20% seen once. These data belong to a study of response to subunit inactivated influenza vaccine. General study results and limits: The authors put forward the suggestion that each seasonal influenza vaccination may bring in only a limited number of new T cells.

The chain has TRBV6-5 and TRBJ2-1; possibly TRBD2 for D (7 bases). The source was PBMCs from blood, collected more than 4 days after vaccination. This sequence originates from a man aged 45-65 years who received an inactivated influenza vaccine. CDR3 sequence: CASSTPVGAGEPYNEQFF. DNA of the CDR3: TGTGCCAGCAGTACTCCTGTGGGGGCGGGGGAACCCTACAATGAGCAGTTCTTC.